This T cell receptor (beta chain) is drawn from a study of cytomegalovirus exposure and HLA in healthy donors. Study overall: Genotyping showed roughly 77% of 350 to 400 donors falling in the Caucasian-associated ancestry cluster. Points from the study as a whole: Reports indicated that the classifier achieved high specificity and sensitivity in diagnosing cytomegalovirus status. Follow-up analysis later connected one missense variant in DCLRE1C with trimming of TCR beta V- and J-genes.

Remarks on this clone: What it binds is unknown.

The PCR contained 60 Vbeta and 13 Jbeta primers. The method was immunoSEQ multiplex PCR; TCRdb's version includes in-frame clones alone and lacks a portion of them. This table has 160,000 or so clones, roughly 84% appearing once. This clonotype was sampled from a woman in her late teens or twenties in good health and CMV-seronegative. Sequenced input: PBMCs.

The CDR3 nucleotides are TGTGCCAGCAGTGAACGGGTCGGCTATCAAGAGACCCAGTACTTC. This encodes CASSERVGYQETQYF. The chain joins TRBV6-1 to TRBJ2-5; D call uncertain. The germline gives CDR1 MNHNS, CDR2 SASEGT. This CDR3 spans 15 amino acids. Trimming took 2 bases from V and 2 from J, leaving 12 bases between them.